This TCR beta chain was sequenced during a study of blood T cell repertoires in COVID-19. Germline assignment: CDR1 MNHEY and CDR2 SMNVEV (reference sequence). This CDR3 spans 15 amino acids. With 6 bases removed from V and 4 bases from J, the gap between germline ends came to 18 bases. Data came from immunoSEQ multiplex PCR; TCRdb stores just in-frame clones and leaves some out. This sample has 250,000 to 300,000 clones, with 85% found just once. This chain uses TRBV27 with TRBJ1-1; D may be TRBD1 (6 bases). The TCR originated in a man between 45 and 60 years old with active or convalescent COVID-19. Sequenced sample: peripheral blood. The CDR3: CASRLRGGFGTEAFF. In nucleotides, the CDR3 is TGTGCCAGCAGGCTAAGGGGGGGGTTCGGCACTGAAGCTTTCTTT.